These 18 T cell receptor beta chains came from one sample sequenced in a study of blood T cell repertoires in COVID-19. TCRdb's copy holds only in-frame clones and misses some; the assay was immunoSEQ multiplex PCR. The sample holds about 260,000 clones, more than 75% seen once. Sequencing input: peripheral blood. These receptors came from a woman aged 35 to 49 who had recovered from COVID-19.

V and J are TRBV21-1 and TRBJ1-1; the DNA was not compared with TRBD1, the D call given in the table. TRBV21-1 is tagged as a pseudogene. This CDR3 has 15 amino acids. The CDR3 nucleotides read TGTGCCAGCAGCAAAAAAGGGGCTCGGAACACTGAAGCTTTCTTT. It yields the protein CASSKKGARNTEAFF.

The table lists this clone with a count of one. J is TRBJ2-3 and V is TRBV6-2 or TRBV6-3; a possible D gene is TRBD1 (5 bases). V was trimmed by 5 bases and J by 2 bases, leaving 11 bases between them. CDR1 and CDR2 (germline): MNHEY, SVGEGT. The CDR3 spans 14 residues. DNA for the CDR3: TGTGCCAGCAGTCCACAGGAGCCCACAGATACGCAGTATTTT. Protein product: CASSPQEPTDTQYF.

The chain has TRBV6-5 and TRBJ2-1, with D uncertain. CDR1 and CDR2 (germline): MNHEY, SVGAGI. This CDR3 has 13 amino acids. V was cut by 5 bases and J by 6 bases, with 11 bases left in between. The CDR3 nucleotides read TGTGCCAGCAGTATTCGACACGGCAATGAGCAGTTCTTC. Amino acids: CASSIRHGNEQFF.

DNA of the CDR3: TGTGCCAGCAGCTTGGGCGGGGGCAGTTCACCCCTCCACTTT. Its translation: CASSLGGGSSPLHF. The chain couples TRBV5-6 to TRBJ1-6; the D gene is possibly TRBD1 (6 bases). CDR1 and CDR2 (germline): SGHDT, YYEEEE. Deletions cut 0 bases from V and 9 bases from J, with 10 bases between. This CDR3 is 14 amino acids long.

CDR3 residues: CASSPQGALYEQYF. The DNA of the CDR3 is TGTGCCAGCAGTCCCCAGGGGGCTTTGTACGAGCAGTACTTC. The rearrangement uses TRBV6-5 and TRBJ2-7, with 8 positions matching TRBD1. The germline V gene encodes CDR1 MNHEY and CDR2 SVGAGI. The CDR3 contains 14 residues. With 5 bases clipped from V and 4 bases from J, the junction kept 7 bases outside the gene matches.

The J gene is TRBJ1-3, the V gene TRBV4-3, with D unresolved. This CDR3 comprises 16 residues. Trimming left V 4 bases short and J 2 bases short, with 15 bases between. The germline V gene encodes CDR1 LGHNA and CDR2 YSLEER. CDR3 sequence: CASSPLIRGTGNTIYF. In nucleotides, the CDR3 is TGCGCCAGCAGCCCCCTTATAAGAGGGACTGGAAACACCATATATTTT.

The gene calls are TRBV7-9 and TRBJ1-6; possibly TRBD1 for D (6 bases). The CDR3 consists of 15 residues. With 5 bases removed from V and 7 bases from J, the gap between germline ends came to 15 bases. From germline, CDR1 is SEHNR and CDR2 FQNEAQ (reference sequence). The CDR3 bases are TGTGCCAGCAGCCAGGGGATGGGTTTGAATTCACCCCTCCACTTT. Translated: CASSQGMGLNSPLHF.

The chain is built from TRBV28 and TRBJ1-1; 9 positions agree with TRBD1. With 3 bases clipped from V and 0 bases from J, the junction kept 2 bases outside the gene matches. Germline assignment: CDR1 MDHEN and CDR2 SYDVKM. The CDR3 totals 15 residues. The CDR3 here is CASSLTGGLNTEAFF. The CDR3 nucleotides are TGTGCCAGCAGTTTGACAGGGGGGTTGAACACTGAAGCTTTCTTT.

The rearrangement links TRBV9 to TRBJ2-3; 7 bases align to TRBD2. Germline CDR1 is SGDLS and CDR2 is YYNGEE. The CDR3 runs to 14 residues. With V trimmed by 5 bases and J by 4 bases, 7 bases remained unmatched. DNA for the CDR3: TGTGCCAGCAGTGTGGGGGGGAACCCAGATACGCAGTATTTT. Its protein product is CASSVGGNPDTQYF.

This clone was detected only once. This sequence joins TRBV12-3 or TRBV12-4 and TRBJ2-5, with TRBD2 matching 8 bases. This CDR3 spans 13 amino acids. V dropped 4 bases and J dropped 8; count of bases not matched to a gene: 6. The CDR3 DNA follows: TGTGCCAGCAGTTCAGAGCGGGGGCGAACCCAGTACTTC. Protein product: CASSSERGRTQYF.

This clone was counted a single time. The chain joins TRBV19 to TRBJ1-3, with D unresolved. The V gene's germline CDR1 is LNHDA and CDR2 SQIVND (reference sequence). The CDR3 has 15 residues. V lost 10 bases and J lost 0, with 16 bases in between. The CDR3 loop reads CATKDREHSGNTIYF. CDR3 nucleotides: TGTGCCACCAAAGACCGGGAGCACTCTGGAAACACCATATATTTT.

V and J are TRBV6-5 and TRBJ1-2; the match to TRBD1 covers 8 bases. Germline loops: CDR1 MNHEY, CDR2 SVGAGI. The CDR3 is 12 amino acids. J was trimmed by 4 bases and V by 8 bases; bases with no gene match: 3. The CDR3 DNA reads TGTGCCAGCGTACAGGGGGGCTATGGCTACACCTTC. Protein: CASVQGGYGYTF.

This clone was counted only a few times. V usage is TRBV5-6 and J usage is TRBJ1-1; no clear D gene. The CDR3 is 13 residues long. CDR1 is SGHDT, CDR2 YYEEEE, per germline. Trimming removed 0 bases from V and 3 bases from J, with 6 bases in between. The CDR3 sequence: CASSLGHYTEAFF. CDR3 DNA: TGTGCCAGCAGCTTGGGACACTACACTGAAGCTTTCTTT.

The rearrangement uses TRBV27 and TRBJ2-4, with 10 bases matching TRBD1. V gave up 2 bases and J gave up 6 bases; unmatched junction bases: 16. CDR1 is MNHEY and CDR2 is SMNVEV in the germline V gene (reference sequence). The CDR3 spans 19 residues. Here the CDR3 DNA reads TGTGCCAGCAGTTTAACAACACCCGGGACAGGGGTTTTGGGAAACATTCAGTACTTC. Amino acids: CASSLTTPGTGVLGNIQYF.

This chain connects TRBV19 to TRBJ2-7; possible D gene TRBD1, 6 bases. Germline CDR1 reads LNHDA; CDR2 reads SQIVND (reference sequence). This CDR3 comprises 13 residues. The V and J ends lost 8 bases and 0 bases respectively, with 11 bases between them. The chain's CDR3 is CASSGVSSYEQYF. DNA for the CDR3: TGTGCCAGTTCAGGGGTAAGCTCCTACGAGCAGTACTTC.

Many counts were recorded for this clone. As DNA, the CDR3 is TGCGCCAGCAGCTTGGGGAGCAGCGGACAAGAGACCCAGTACTTC. Its translation is CASSLGSSGQETQYF. J is TRBJ2-5 and V is TRBV5-1; TRBD2 might be the D (5 bases). Deletions cut 0 bases from V and 2 bases from J, with 11 bases between. The CDR3 spans 15 residues. In germline, CDR1 is SGHRS, CDR2 YFSETQ.

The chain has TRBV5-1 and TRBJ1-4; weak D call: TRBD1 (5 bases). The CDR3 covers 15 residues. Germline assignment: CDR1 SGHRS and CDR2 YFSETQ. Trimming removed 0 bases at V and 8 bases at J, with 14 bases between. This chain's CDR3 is CASSLDPRAGEKLFF. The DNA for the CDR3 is TGCGCCAGCAGCTTGGATCCCAGGGCCGGGGAAAAACTGTTTTTT.

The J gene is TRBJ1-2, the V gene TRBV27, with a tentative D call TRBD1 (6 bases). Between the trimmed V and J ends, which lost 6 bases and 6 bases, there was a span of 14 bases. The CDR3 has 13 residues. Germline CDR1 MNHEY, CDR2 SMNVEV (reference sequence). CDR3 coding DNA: TGTGCCAGCAGACCGACAGGAATTGATGGCTACACCTTC. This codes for CASRPTGIDGYTF.